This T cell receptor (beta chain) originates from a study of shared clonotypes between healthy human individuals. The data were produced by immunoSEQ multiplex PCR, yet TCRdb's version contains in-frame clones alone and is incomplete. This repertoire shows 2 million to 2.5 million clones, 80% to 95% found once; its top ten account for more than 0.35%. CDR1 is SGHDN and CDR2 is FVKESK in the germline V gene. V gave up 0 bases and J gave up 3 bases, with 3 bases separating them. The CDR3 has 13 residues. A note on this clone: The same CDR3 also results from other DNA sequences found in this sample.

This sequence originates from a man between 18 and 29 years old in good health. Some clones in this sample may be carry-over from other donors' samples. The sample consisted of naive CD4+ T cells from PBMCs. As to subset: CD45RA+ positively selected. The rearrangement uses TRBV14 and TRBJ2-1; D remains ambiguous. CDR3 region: CASSQDFYNEQFF. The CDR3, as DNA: TGTGCCAGCAGCCAAGACTTCTACAATGAGCAGTTCTTC.